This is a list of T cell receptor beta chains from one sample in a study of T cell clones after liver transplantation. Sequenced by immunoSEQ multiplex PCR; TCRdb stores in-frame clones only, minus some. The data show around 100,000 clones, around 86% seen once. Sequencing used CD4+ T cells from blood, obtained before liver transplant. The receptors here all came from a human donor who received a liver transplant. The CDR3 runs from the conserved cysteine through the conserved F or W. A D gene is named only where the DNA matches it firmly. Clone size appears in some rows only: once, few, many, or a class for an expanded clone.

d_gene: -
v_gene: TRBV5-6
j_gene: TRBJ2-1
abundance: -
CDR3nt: TGTGCCAGCAGTACCATCTCGGGGGAAAACAATGAGCAGTTCTTC
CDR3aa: CASSTISGENNEQFF

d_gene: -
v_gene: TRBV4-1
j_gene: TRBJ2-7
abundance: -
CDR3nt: TGCGCCAGCAGCCAAGCCGGGACTCCCCCCGACGAGCAGTACTTC
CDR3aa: CASSQAGTPPDEQYF

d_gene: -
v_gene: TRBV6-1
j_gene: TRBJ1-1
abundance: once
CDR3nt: TGTGCCAGCAGTGACAGGGAGGTCACTGAAGCTTTCTTT
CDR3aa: CASSDREVTEAFF

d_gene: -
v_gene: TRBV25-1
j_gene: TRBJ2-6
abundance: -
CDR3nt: TGTGCCAGCACTCGATACACAAGGGAGGCCAACGTCCTGACTTTC
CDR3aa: CASTRYTREANVLTF

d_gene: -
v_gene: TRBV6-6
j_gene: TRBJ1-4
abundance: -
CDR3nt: TGTGCCAGCAGTATGACCCAAGCAGGTGAAAAACTGTTTTTT
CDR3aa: CASSMTQAGEKLFF

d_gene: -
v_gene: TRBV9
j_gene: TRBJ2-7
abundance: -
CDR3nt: TGTGCCAGCAGCGTAGAACGGCACTCCTACGAGCAGTACTTC
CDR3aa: CASSVERHSYEQYF

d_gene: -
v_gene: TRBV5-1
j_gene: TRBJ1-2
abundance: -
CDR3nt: TGCGCCAGCAGGATAGGGACCGCCTATGGCTACACCTTC
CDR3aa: CASRIGTAYGYTF

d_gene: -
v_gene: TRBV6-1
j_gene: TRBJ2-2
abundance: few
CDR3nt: TGTGCCAGCAGAGACCGGGGCCTAAACACCGGGGAGCTGTTTTTT
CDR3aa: CASRDRGLNTGELFF

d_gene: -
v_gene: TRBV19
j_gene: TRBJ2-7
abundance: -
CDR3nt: TGTGCCAGTAGTATTAACTCGGGGCCAACCTACGAGCAGTACTTC
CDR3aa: CASSINSGPTYEQYF

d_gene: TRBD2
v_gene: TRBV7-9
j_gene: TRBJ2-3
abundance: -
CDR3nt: TGTGCCAGCAGCGAGGGACTAGCAGCCTCTAGCACAGATACGCAGTATTTT
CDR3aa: CASSEGLAASSTDTQYF

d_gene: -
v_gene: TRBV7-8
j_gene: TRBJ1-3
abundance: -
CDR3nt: TGTGCCAGCAGCTTAGTGGTGGCGGGCGTTTTTGGAAACACCATATATTTT
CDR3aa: CASSLVVAGVFGNTIYF

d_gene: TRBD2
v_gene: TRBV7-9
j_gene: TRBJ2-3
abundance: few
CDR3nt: TGTGCCAGCAGCACCCACGGGGCGGGAGGGGGTGGAGATACGCAGTATTTT
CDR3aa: CASSTHGAGGGGDTQYF

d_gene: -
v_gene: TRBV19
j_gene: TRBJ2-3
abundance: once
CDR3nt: TGTGCCAGTAAAGAGGGGAGGAGCACAGATACGCAGTATTTT
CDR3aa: CASKEGRSTDTQYF

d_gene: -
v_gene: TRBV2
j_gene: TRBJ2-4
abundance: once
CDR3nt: TGTGCCCAGCAGGACTCGGGAAACATTCAGTACTTC
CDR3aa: CAQQDSGNIQYF

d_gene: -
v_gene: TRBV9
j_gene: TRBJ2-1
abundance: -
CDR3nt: TGTGCCAGCAGCGTTGCCGGGACACCCTACAATGAGCAGTTCTTC
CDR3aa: CASSVAGTPYNEQFF

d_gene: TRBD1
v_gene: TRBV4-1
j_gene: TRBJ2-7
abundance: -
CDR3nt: TGCGCCAGCAGCCAAGCATTGGGACAGTCCTACGAGCAGTACTTC
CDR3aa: CASSQALGQSYEQYF

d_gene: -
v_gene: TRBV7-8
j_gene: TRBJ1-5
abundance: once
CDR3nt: TGTGCCAGCAGCCGAGGGGGAGGGGGAAGCAATCAGCCCCAGCATTTT
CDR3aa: CASSRGGGGSNQPQHF

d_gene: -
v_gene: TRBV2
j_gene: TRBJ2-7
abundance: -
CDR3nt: TGTGCCAGCAGTGAAAGGAGGACAGTGGGGGAGCAGTACTTC
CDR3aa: CASSERRTVGEQYF

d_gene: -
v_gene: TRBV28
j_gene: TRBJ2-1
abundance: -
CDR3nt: TGTGCCAGCAGTCCCCTCCATGAGCAGTTCTTC
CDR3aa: CASSPLHEQFF

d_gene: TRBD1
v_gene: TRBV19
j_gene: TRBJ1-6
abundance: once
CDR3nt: TGTGCCAGTAAGAGACAGGGGGATTCACCCCTCCACTTT
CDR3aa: CASKRQGDSPLHF

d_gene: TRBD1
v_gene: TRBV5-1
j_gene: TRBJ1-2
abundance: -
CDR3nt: TGCGCCAGCAGCATGACAGGGGGCGAACCCTATGGCTACACCTTC
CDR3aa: CASSMTGGEPYGYTF

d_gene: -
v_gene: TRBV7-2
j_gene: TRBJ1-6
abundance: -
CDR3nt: TGTGCCAGCAGCTCCCGGGTGGGGCCAAAGAGGAATTCACCCCTCCACTTT
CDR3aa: CASSSRVGPKRNSPLHF

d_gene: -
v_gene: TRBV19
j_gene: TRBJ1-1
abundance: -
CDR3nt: TGTGCCAGTAGCCTAAGAGAGAACACTGAAGCTTTCTTT
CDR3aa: CASSLRENTEAFF

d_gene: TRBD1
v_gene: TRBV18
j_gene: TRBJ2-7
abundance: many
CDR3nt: TGTGCCAGCTCCCGCGGACAGGGGCCTGTCTACGAGCAGTACTTC
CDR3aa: CASSRGQGPVYEQYF

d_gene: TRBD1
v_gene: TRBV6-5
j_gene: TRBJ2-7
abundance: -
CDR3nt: TGTGCCAGCAAACTGGGACAGGGAAATTACGAGCAGTACTTC
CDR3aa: CASKLGQGNYEQYF

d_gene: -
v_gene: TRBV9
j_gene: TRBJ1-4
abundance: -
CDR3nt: TGTGCCAGCAGCATATGGGACCGTGGGGGAAAACTGTTTTTT
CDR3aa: CASSIWDRGGKLFF

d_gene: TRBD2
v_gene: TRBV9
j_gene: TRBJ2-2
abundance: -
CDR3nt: TGTGCCAGCAGCGTAGGACTAGCGGCAAGGGGGGAGCTGTTTTTT
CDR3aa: CASSVGLAARGELFF

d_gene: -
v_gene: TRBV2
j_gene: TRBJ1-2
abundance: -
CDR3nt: TGTGCCAGCAGTGCCCGTACAGGGAACTATGGCTACACCTTC
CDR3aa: CASSARTGNYGYTF

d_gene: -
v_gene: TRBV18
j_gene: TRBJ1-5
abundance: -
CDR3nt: TGTGCCAGCTCACCAAGTGGGGTTAAGCCCCAGCATTTT
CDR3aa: CASSPSGVKPQHF

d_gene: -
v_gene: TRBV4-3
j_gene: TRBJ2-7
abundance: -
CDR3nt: TGCGCCAGCAGCCAAGCAGGGGGGGAGAGGACGGGGACCTCCTACGAGCAGTACTTC
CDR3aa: CASSQAGGERTGTSYEQYF

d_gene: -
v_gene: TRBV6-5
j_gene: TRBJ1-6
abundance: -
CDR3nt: TGTGCCAGCAGTTATGGAGGGACGAATAATTCACCCCTCCACTTT
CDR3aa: CASSYGGTNNSPLHF

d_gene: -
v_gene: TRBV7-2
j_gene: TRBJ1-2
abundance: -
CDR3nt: TGTGCCAGCAGCCTTCGAGGCGATTATGGCTACACCTTC
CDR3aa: CASSLRGDYGYTF

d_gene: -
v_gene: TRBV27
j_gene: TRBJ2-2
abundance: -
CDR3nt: TGTGCCAGCAGTTTAGCCGGGACTAACACCGGGGAGCTGTTTTTT
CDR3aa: CASSLAGTNTGELFF

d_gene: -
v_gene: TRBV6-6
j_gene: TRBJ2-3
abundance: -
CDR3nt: TGTGCCAGCAGTTACAGGCGGGAACTGGTGGCAGATACGCAGTATTTT
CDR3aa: CASSYRRELVADTQYF

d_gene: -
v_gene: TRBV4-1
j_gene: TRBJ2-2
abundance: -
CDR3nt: TGCGCCAGCAGCCAAGATCGTGGGGCGGGATCGGCAAATTCGAACACCGGGGAGCTGTTTTTT
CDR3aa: CASSQDRGAGSANSNTGELFF

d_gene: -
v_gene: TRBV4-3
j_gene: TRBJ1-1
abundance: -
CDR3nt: TGCGCCAGCAGCCACGGGACATCCCCGGCTGAAGCTTTCTTT
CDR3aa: CASSHGTSPAEAFF

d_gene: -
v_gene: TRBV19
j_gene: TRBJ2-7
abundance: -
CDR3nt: TGTGCCAGTAGTACTCCCCGCGGAACAAGACGCCTAGTCGAGCAGTACTTC
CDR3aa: CASSTPRGTRRLVEQYF

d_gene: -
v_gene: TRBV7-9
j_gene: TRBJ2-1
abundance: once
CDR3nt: TGTGCCAGCAGCCTAGCCCACAGGGGGGGTGAGCAGTTCTTC
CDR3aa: CASSLAHRGGEQFF

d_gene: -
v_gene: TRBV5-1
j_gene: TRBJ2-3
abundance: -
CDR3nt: TGCGCCAGCAGCCCGTACAAGGGGGGTACGCAGTATTTT
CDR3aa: CASSPYKGGTQYF

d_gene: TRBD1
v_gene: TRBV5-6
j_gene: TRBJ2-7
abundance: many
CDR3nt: TGTGCCAGCAGCTTGGCGCCAGGGGGCGCCCACGAGCAGTACTTC
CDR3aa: CASSLAPGGAHEQYF

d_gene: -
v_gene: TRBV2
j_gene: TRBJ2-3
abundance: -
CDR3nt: TGTGCCAGCAGTGAAGGGTACGACACAGATACGCAGTATTTT
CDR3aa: CASSEGYDTDTQYF

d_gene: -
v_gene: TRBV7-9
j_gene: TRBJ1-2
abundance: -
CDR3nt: TGTGCCAGCAGCTGGAGACAGCACCCCTATGGCTACACCTTC
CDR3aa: CASSWRQHPYGYTF

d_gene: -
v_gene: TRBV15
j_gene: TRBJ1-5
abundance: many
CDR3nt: TGTGCCACCAGCAGAGATCGGGGGAGCAATCAGCCCCAGCATTTT
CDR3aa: CATSRDRGSNQPQHF

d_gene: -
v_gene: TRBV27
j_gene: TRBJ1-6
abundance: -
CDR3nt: TGTGCCAGCAGTTTACAGGGCTCGGGGAATTCACCCCTCCACTTT
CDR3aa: CASSLQGSGNSPLHF

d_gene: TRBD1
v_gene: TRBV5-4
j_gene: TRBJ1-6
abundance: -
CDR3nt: TGTGCCAGCACCCCTGGACAGGGGGATTCACCCCTCCACTTT
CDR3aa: CASTPGQGDSPLHF

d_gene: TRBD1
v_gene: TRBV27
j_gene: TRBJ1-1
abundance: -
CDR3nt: TGTGCCAGCAGCCCGACGAATCTTATCGGGACAGGGGCGACTGAAGCTTTCTTT
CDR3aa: CASSPTNLIGTGATEAFF

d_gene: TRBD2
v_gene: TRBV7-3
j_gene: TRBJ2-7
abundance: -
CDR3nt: TGTGCCAGCAGCTTGGGAGCGGGAGGGCCCCACGAGCAGTACTTC
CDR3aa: CASSLGAGGPHEQYF

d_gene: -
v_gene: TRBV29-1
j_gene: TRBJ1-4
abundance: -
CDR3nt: TGCAGCGTTGAAGAACGTCGTACGAGACAACTGTTTTTT
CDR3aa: CSVEERRTRQLFF

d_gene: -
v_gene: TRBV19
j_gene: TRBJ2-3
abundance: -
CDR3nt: TGTGCCAGTAGTCCCCCCGGGACAGATACGCAGTATTTT
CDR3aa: CASSPPGTDTQYF

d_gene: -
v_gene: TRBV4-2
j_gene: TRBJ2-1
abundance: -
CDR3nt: TGTGCCAGCAGCCTCCCCCCTGGACTAGGGGGGAATGAGCAGTTCTTC
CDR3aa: CASSLPPGLGGNEQFF

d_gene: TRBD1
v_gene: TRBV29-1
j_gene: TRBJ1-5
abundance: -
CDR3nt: TGCAGCGTCGCGACAGGGGATTTCAATCAGCCCCAGCATTTT
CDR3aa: CSVATGDFNQPQHF

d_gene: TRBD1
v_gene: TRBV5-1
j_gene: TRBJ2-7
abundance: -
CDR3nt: TGCGCCAGCGGCCGCATGGGACAGGGGATCAACGAGCAGTACTTC
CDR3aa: CASGRMGQGINEQYF

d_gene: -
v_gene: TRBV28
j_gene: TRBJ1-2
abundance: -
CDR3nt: TGTGCCAGCAGTTCCCTAACAGGGACTAACTATGGCTACACCTTC
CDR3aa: CASSSLTGTNYGYTF